Included here is one T cell receptor (beta chain) sequence, with context. Its antigen remains unidentified. These data come from a study of T-cell memory formation after mild COVID-19. Study-wide context: Each donor largely had its own TCR clusters. Study findings and constraints: Memory from before infection featured some responding clones, which suggests cross-reactive memory joined. The authors left the SARS-CoV-2 specificity of second-wave clones peaking on day 37 unconfirmed.

UMIs and sample barcodes were carried by the TCR alpha and TCR beta cDNA libraries that 5'RACE produced using constant-segment primers. TCRdb reanalysed the 5' RACE reads using MiXCR and keeps one entry per CDR3 protein. The repertoire holds around 200,000 distinct CDR3 sequences, with about 22% as singletons. The sequenced material came from PBMCs or a T cell subset sorted from them (not recorded which). The origin of this receptor is an adult woman who had mild COVID-19 (a few samples of this study predate the infection). Cell type and time point are not known.

In DNA, the CDR3 is TGTGCCAGCAGCACCGGACAGGGGTTGTCTGGAAACACCATATATTTT. Protein: CASSTGQGLSGNTIYF. The V and J genes are TRBV7-6 and TRBJ1-3; 9 bases map to TRBD1. CDR1 is SGHVS and CDR2 is FNYEAQ in the germline V gene. V gave up 5 bases and J gave up 1 base; unmatched junction bases: 6. This CDR3 is built from 16 residues.